Below are 17 T cell receptor beta chains sequenced from a single sample in a study of Graves' ophthalmopathy and Graves' hyperthyroidism listed by TCRdb under 2018. The sequencing machine was an Illumina HiSeq 2000. For repertoire sequencing, the TCR beta CDR3 regions were amplified from RNA transcripts. A first-round RT-PCR used HTBI primers with the Qiagen OneStep RT-PCR kit, followed by a second-round multiplex PCR, size selection and purification. TCRdb's own reprocessing of the public reads used fastp at Q25 and MiXCR and kept productive beta chains. Identical CDR3 protein sequences are pooled into one entry, listed with their most common genes and DNA. The sample table lists 450,000 or so distinct CDR3 sequences, over 13% of them with a count of one. Jointly, the top ten make up approximately 9.8% of the sample. Material for sequencing was blood. These receptors came from a woman in her twenties or thirties with Graves' ophthalmopathy. Donor details come from another sample of the same person, matched by shared clones.

This clonotype was seen many times. The chain carries TRBV19 and TRBJ1-5, with unresolved D. The CDR3 spans 13 residues. V was trimmed by 3 bases and J by 10 bases, leaving 13 bases between them. Germline CDR1 reads LNHDA; CDR2 reads SQIVND (reference sequence). In DNA, the CDR3 is TGTGCCAGTAGTATCCGAAATTCTGGCCCCCAGCATTTT. Translation gives CASSIRNSGPQHF.

There are many counts of this clonotype. The rearrangement uses TRBV3-1 and TRBJ2-5; D is possibly TRBD1 (5 bases). There are 14 residues in the CDR3. V was cut by 4 bases and J by 7 bases, with 16 bases left in between. Germline loops: CDR1 LGHDT, CDR2 YNNKEL (reference sequence). CDR3 nucleotide sequence: TGTGCCAGCAGCCTCTTTAAGGGTCAGGGGACCCAGTACTTC. Translated, it gives CASSLFKGQGTQYF.

The gene calls are TRBV20-1 and TRBJ1-5; D remains ambiguous. Trimming pared 2 bases from V and 4 bases from J, leaving 12 bases between. Per the germline V gene, CDR1 is DFQATT and CDR2 is SNEGSKA (reference sequence). There are 14 residues in the CDR3. The CDR3, as DNA: TGCAGTGCTAGAAGCCTTGAAGGTAATCAGCCCCAGCATTTT. Protein product: CSARSLEGNQPQHF.

There are many counts of this clonotype. The CDR3 here is CSARGQGSPLAGELFF. The CDR3 region has the DNA TGCAGTGCTAGAGGACAGGGCTCACCACTTGCCGGGGAGCTGTTTTTT. The genes are TRBV20-1 and TRBJ2-2, with 7 positions matching TRBD1. The V and J ends lost 1 base and 6 bases, in that order; junction bases with no gene match: 11. Germline loops: CDR1 DFQATT, CDR2 SNEGSKA (reference sequence). The CDR3 covers 16 residues.

About this clonotype itself: Since a much larger clone is just one base distant, this may be a read error. The chain carries TRBV12-3 or TRBV12-4 and TRBJ1-1; D not certain. The CDR3 has 14 residues. The CDR3 nucleotides read TGTGCCAGCAGTTTCGGCCTCGTCAACACTGAAGCTTGCTTT. The encoded protein is CASSFGLVNTEACF.

With regard to this clonotype: At one end the junction does not follow the germline gene, possibly because of a read error. The chain uses TRBV5-6 and TRBJ2-2; 9 bases match TRBD1. This CDR3 contains 17 residues. Germline assignment: CDR1 SGHDT and CDR2 YYEEEE. In DNA, the CDR3 is TGTGCCAGCAGCCTCTGGACAGGGGCGGTGAACACCGGGGAGCTGTGTTTT. Translating it yields CASSLWTGAVNTGELCF.

The sample holds many counts of this clonotype. The DNA of the CDR3 is TGTGCCAGCAGCCAAGATTTGGGTGGTAATTCACCCCTCCACTTT. Its protein product is CASSQDLGGNSPLHF. J is TRBJ1-6 and V is TRBV14; D gene unclear. The CDR3 loop spans 15 amino acids. V was clipped by 0 bases and J by 6 bases, with 9 bases between them. Per the germline V gene, CDR1 is SGHDN and CDR2 is FVKESK.

This chain joins TRBV28 and TRBJ1-1; TRBD1 matches at 7 bases. This CDR3 spans 17 amino acids. Trimming cost V 4 bases and J 0 bases; bases outside gene matches: 11. Germline V lookup: CDR1 MDHEN, CDR2 SYDVKM. CDR3 amino acids: CASSSLQGQGLNTEAFF. The CDR3 DNA follows: TGTGCCAGCAGTTCCCTACAGGGGCAGGGATTGAACACTGAAGCTTTCTTT.

Many counts were recorded for this clonotype. This chain links TRBV12-3 or TRBV12-4 with TRBJ1-6; a possible D gene is TRBD1 (6 bases). Deletions cut 7 bases from V and 8 bases from J, with 12 bases between. This CDR3 contains 13 residues. The CDR3 bases are TGTGCCAGCACCCGGACAGAGTATTCACCCCTCCACTTT. Translating it yields CASTRTEYSPLHF.

This clonotype was recorded many times. The chain links TRBV10-3 to TRBJ2-5; the D is unclear. V dropped 3 bases and J dropped 5 bases, with 7 bases sitting between them. The germline V gene has CDR1 ENHRY and CDR2 SYGVKD. There are 12 residues in the CDR3. This chain's CDR3 is CAISDGRETQYF. CDR3 nucleotide sequence: TGTGCCATCAGTGACGGACGGGAGACCCAGTACTTC.

This clonotype was seen ten or more times. V gene TRBV6-1 combines with J gene TRBJ1-2; no definite D call. This CDR3 region has 13 residues. The V end was cut by 6 bases, the J end by 3 bases, with 11 bases between. The germline gives CDR1 MNHNS, CDR2 SASEGT. The CDR3 sequence is CASSGQNDYGYTF. DNA for the CDR3: TGTGCCAGCAGCGGGCAGAACGACTATGGCTACACCTTC.

This clonotype was seen at least ten times. The rearrangement uses TRBV14 and TRBJ1-1; 7 bases line up with TRBD1. After removal of 5 bases from V and 4 bases from J, the junction contained 7 bases not matched to a gene. This CDR3 is built from 14 residues. CDR1 and CDR2 (germline): SGHDN, FVKESK. CDR3 sequence reads: CASSAEYRGTEAFF. The CDR3 DNA reads as TGTGCCAGCAGCGCAGAGTACAGGGGCACTGAAGCTTTCTTT.

This clonotype appeared many times. The V and J genes are TRBV12-3 or TRBV12-4 and TRBJ2-5, with D possibly being TRBD1 or TRBD2 (5 bases each). The CDR3 totals 16 residues. Trimming took 5 bases from V and 5 from J, leaving 21 bases between them. The CDR3 reads CASSHAPHEGRETQYF. DNA of the CDR3: TGTGCCAGCAGTCATGCCCCCCATGAGGGACGGGAGACCCAGTACTTC.

This clonotype was recorded many times. This chain joins TRBV11-2 and TRBJ1-5; 12 bases align to TRBD1. There are 16 residues in the CDR3. Trimming at V came to 4 bases and at J to 3 bases, leaving 4 bases not matched to a gene. The germline gives CDR1 SGHAT, CDR2 FQNNGV. CDR3 sequence: CASSWRDRGLNQPQHF. The CDR3 DNA reads as TGTGCCAGCAGCTGGAGGGACAGGGGGCTCAATCAGCCCCAGCATTTT.

This clonotype was picked up many times. This chain uses TRBV19 with TRBJ1-5; the D is unclear. This CDR3 has 15 residues. The germline V gene encodes CDR1 LNHDA and CDR2 SQIVND (reference sequence). Between the trimmed V and J ends, which lost 6 bases and 6 bases, there was a span of 18 bases. In DNA, the CDR3 is TGTGCCAGTAGCCGCCGGGTCGGAACGATTCAGCCCCAGCATTTT. Its translation: CASSRRVGTIQPQHF. Supplemented by reference TRBV19 and TRBJ1-5, the full variable domain reads DGGITQSPKYLFRKEGQNVTLSCEQNLNHDAMYWYRQDPGQGLRLIYYSQIVNDFQKGDIAEGYSVSREKKESFPLTVTSAQKNPTAFYLCASSRRVGTIQPQHFGDGTRLSIL.

This clonotype was detected many times. The chain combines TRBV25-1 with TRBJ1-1; TRBD1 might be the D (5 bases). The germline V gene encodes CDR1 MGHDK and CDR2 SYGVNS. Trimming took 6 bases from V and 0 from J, leaving 14 bases between them. This CDR3 region has 15 residues. CDR3 in DNA: TGTGCCAGCAGCGATGCGGGGGTGTTGAACACTGAAGCTTTCTTT. This encodes CASSDAGVLNTEAFF.

This clonotype was picked up many times. The chain combines TRBV12-3 or TRBV12-4 with TRBJ1-1; 9 bases align to TRBD1. This CDR3 is 15 amino acids long. V shed 4 bases and J 1 base; nucleotides not matched to a gene: 4. The CDR3 loop reads CASSYGTGRNTEAFF. CDR3 in DNA: TGTGCCAGCAGTTACGGGACAGGGCGGAACACTGAAGCTTTCTTT.